This T cell receptor (beta chain) derives from a study of beta chain features in type 1 diabetes. General study points: In all four CD4+ subsets, TCRB CDR3 length was significantly, moderately reduced in type 1 diabetes. Shorter templates might be favored by PCR, equally in patients and controls.

What was sequenced were expressed TCRB transcripts, since all of the isolated RNA had been reverse transcribed. Around 4 million reads per sample were averaged for naive, central memory and regulatory samples. Profiling relied on immunoSEQ multiplex PCR, and the TCRdb table lists in-frame clones only, not all of them. Of about 40,000 clones in the sample, over 45% are singletons; the top ten hold approximately 0.67%. The V gene's germline CDR1 is SEHNR and CDR2 FQNEAQ (reference sequence). The CDR3 covers 17 residues. Trimming took off 2 bases at V and 4 bases at J, with 20 bases between the two ends. Note on this clone: Antigen unknown.

The chain carries TRBV7-9 and TRBJ1-1; a possible D gene is TRBD1 (5 bases). The sequencing sample was made of central memory CD4+ T cells from blood. The source is a woman in her late teens or twenties in good health. CDR3 coding DNA: TGTGCCAGCAGCTTAAACCCCAGGGTCCCGTCGAGCACTGAAGCTTTCTTT. As protein: CASSLNPRVPSSTEAFF.